The next 25 T cell receptor beta chains were all read from a single sample in a study of identical twins (TCRdb year 2016). Library preparation used 5' RACE. The sequencer listed for this sample is Illumina HiSeq 2000. TCRdb reprocessing: public reads trimmed at Q25 with fastp, clones called with MiXCR, in-frame beta chains kept. Entries are consolidated by CDR3 protein sequence, retaining the most common genes and DNA. Present in this sample are under 350,000 distinct CDR3 sequences, roughly 9.8% of which were seen just once. Under 7.5% of the sample rests with the top ten. These data were likewise used in another study, on yellow fever vaccine responses in identical twins.

Sequencing input: CD8+ T cells sorted from blood. All receptors derive from a woman aged 18-30 years in good health.

The rearrangement links TRBV20-1 to TRBJ2-5, with a tentative D call TRBD1 (6 bases). The germline V gene encodes CDR1 DFQATT and CDR2 SNEGSKA (reference sequence). V was trimmed by 1 base and J by 5 bases, leaving 29 bases between them. This CDR3 is built from 19 residues. CDR3 sequence reads: CSARVEDSPLWTHAETQYF. Written as DNA, the CDR3 is TGCAGTGCTAGAGTAGAGGACAGCCCCTTGTGGACCCATGCGGAGACCCAGTACTTC.

Many counts were recorded for this clonotype. The rearrangement joins TRBV7-2 to TRBJ2-1; 7 bases are a match to TRBD2. The CDR3 loop spans 15 amino acids. Germline V lookup: CDR1 SGHTA, CDR2 FQGNSA. With 5 bases clipped from V and 4 bases from J, the junction kept 8 bases outside the gene matches. The CDR3 sequence: CASSHLAELYNEQFF. CDR3 DNA: TGTGCCAGCAGCCATCTAGCGGAGTTATACAATGAGCAGTTCTTC. The whole variable domain, filled in from reference TRBV7-2 and TRBJ2-1, reads GAGVSQSPSNKVTEKGKDVELRCDPISGHTALYWYRQSLGQGLEFLIYFQGNSAPDKSGLPSDRFSAERTGGSVSTLTIQRTQQEDSAVYLCASSHLAELYNEQFFGPGTRLTVL.

The CDR3 loop reads CASSSGVMRQETQYF. The CDR3 DNA reads as TGTGCCAGCAGTTCAGGGGTTATGCGACAAGAGACCCAGTACTTC. This sequence joins TRBV27 and TRBJ2-5; a possible D gene is TRBD1 (6 bases). The length of the CDR3 is 15 residues. V was cut by 4 bases and J by 2 bases, with 14 bases left in between. The germline V gene has CDR1 MNHEY and CDR2 SMNVEV (reference sequence).

This clonotype was seen at least ten times. This chain joins TRBV29-1 and TRBJ2-3; TRBD2 might be the D (5 bases). V gave up 2 bases and J gave up 8 bases, with 29 bases separating them. CDR1 and CDR2 (germline): SQVTM, ANQGSEA. This CDR3 comprises 18 residues. Here the CDR3 DNA reads TGCAGCGTTGAATACCTCGAGAACGGGATGGACCCGGTTAGTACGCAGTATTTT. It codes for CSVEYLENGMDPVSTQYF.

The CDR3 reads CASSFLVGLGPSNEQFF. CDR3 nucleotide sequence: TGTGCCAGCAGTTTCTTAGTAGGGTTGGGTCCCAGCAATGAGCAGTTCTTC. The V gene is TRBV27, the J gene TRBJ2-1, with unresolved D. Trimming stripped 3 bases from V and 6 bases from J, with 21 bases between. This CDR3 has 17 residues. The V gene's germline CDR1 is MNHEY and CDR2 SMNVEV (reference sequence).

For the CDR3, the DNA is TGTGCCAGCAGCTTACAGGGGGGCACAGATACGCAGTATTTT. Its protein product is CASSLQGGTDTQYF. The V gene is TRBV7-9, the J gene TRBJ2-3; 7 bases match TRBD1. The CDR3 runs to 14 residues. V shed 2 bases and J 1 base; nucleotides not matched to a gene: 0. The germline V gene has CDR1 SEHNR and CDR2 FQNEAQ (reference sequence).

V is TRBV3-1 and J is TRBJ2-5, with D possibly TRBD1 on 5 matching bases. This CDR3 region has 14 residues. Per germline, CDR1 LGHDT and CDR2 YNNKEL (reference sequence). Trimming shortened V by 6 bases and J by 3 bases, and 14 bases separated the two germline ends. The CDR3 nucleotides are TGTGCCAGCAGTATCCAGGGCTCGGAAGAGACCCAGTACTTC. This codes for CASSIQGSEETQYF.

Only a few counts were recorded for this clonotype. This chain uses TRBV5-5 with TRBJ2-1; D might be TRBD1 (6 bases). The V end lost 0 bases, the J end lost 4 bases, and 8 bases lay between the germline ends. Germline CDR1 SGHKS, CDR2 YYEKEE (reference sequence). The CDR3 is 14 residues long. The CDR3 protein is CASSLGGLYNEQFF. The CDR3, as DNA: TGTGCCAGCAGCTTGGGGGGGCTGTACAATGAGCAGTTCTTC.

J is TRBJ2-1 and V is TRBV4-3; 11 positions match TRBD2. Trimming took 0 bases from V and 2 from J; bases not matched to a gene: 9. The CDR3 is 19 amino acids. CDR1 is LGHNA, CDR2 YSLEER, per germline. The CDR3 spells CASSQEVFLAGGTYNEQFF. CDR3 nucleotides: TGCGCCAGCAGCCAAGAGGTGTTTTTAGCGGGAGGGACCTACAATGAGCAGTTCTTC.

This chain joins TRBV27 and TRBJ2-5; maybe TRBD1 (6 bases). Trimming took off 6 bases at V and 2 bases at J, with 16 bases between the two ends. This CDR3 spans 15 amino acids. Per germline, CDR1 MNHEY and CDR2 SMNVEV (reference sequence). CDR3 loop: CASRPLGAQQETQYF. As DNA, the CDR3 is TGTGCCAGCAGACCCTTGGGGGCTCAACAAGAGACCCAGTACTTC.

This clonotype has only a few counts. This chain links TRBV15 with TRBJ2-3; 7 positions agree with TRBD2. Trimming removed 3 bases from V and 0 bases from J; junction bases left unmatched: 3. Germline V gene sequence: CDR1 LNHNV, CDR2 YYDKDF (reference sequence). The length of the CDR3 is 15 residues. In DNA, the CDR3 is TGTGCCACCAGCAGTGGACTAGGGAGCACAGATACGCAGTATTTT. It encodes CATSSGLGSTDTQYF.

This clonotype was detected only a few times. The chain combines TRBV3-1 with TRBJ2-7; D possibly uses TRBD1 or TRBD2 (5 bases each). The germline CDR1 and CDR2 sequences are LGHDT and YNNKEL (reference sequence). The CDR3 is 15 amino acids. Trimming pared 0 bases from V and 3 bases from J, leaving 12 bases between. CDR3 nucleotides: TGTGCCAGCAGCCAAGAGTGGGACGGGGACTACGAGCAGTACTTC. This translates into CASSQEWDGDYEQYF.

This clonotype was picked up a small number of times. The chain is built from TRBV30 and TRBJ2-2, with 10 bases identical to TRBD1. The V segment lost 1 base and the J segment 2 bases; nucleotides outside the gene matches: 7. The germline V gene encodes CDR1 GTSNPN and CDR2 SVGIG (reference sequence). The CDR3 is 17 residues long. The CDR3 DNA reads as TGTGCCTGGAGTGAGTGGGGACAGGGGCTCAACACCGGGGAGCTGTTTTTT. Its translation is CAWSEWGQGLNTGELFF.

This clonotype was seen a few times. The chain employs TRBV21-1 and TRBJ2-3. TRBV21-1 is flagged as a pseudogene. The CDR3 sequence is 12 residues long. CDR3 nucleotide sequence: TGTGCCAGCAGCATTCGTCCAGATACGCAGTATTTT. It is translated as CASSIRPDTQYF.

Many counts were recorded for this clonotype. The V and J genes are TRBV27 and TRBJ1-5; the D is unclear. The CDR3 has 12 amino acids. Germline CDR1 is MNHEY and CDR2 is SMNVEV (reference sequence). Trimming pared 2 bases from V and 4 bases from J, leaving 3 bases between. This CDR3 reads CASSLPNQPQHF. The CDR3 nucleotides read TGTGCCAGCAGTTTACCTAATCAGCCCCAGCATTTT.

V gene TRBV12-3 or TRBV12-4 combines with J gene TRBJ2-3, with 11 bases that match TRBD2. This CDR3 region has 17 residues. Trimming took 11 bases from V and 5 from J; bases not matched to a gene: 18. The CDR3, as DNA: TGTGCCTTCAGTTTAGTGGTCCTAGCGGGAGGTAAAGATACGCAGTATTTT. Translation gives CAFSLVVLAGGKDTQYF.

J is TRBJ2-5 and V is TRBV24-1; D may match TRBD1 or TRBD2 (5 bases each). Germline assignment: CDR1 KGHDR and CDR2 SFDVKD. V lost 8 bases and J lost 7, with 13 bases in between. The CDR3 is made up of 12 amino acids. For the CDR3, the DNA is TGTGCCACCATGGACCCTGGGGGGACCCAGTACTTC. Translating it yields CATMDPGGTQYF.

This clonotype came up many times. The rearrangement joins TRBV6-2 or TRBV6-3 to TRBJ2-1; TRBD2 aligns across 7 bases. After removal of 5 bases from V and 5 bases from J, the junction contained 3 bases not matched to a gene. The V gene's germline CDR1 is MNHEY and CDR2 SVGEGT. CDR3 length: 13 residues. Here the CDR3 reads CASSGLDHNEQFF. The CDR3, as DNA: TGTGCCAGCAGTGGACTAGACCACAATGAGCAGTTCTTC.

This clonotype was seen repeatedly, ten times or more. This rearrangement joins TRBV4-2 to TRBJ2-7; 7 nucleotides match TRBD1. Germline V gives CDR1 LGHNA, CDR2 YNFKEQ. V lost 0 bases and J lost 4; bases outside the gene matches: 6. The CDR3 extends over 15 amino acids. The CDR3 sequence is CASSQDWGTAYEQYF. DNA of the CDR3: TGTGCCAGCAGCCAAGATTGGGGGACAGCATACGAGCAGTACTTC.

The chain is built from TRBV27 and TRBJ2-2; the match to TRBD2 covers 9 bases. Germline trimming cut 10 bases from V and 6 bases from J; bases unmatched to any gene: 9. Per the germline V gene, CDR1 is MNHEY and CDR2 is SMNVEV (reference sequence). The CDR3 runs to 14 residues. CDR3 amino acids: CATNIAGVPGELFF. As DNA, the CDR3 is TGTGCCACCAACATAGCGGGAGTTCCCGGGGAGCTGTTTTTT.

This chain connects TRBV6-2 or TRBV6-3 to TRBJ2-1, with 9 bases matching TRBD2. CDR1 and CDR2 (germline): MNHEY, SVGEGT. The CDR3 is made up of 14 amino acids. V was clipped by 4 bases and J by 7 bases; unmatched bases: 5. CDR3 protein: CASSFSGSWNEQFF. In DNA form, the CDR3 reads TGTGCCAGCAGTTTTAGCGGGAGTTGGAATGAGCAGTTCTTC.

This clonotype was counted between two and nine times. This chain joins TRBV6-5 and TRBJ2-3, with D unresolved. Germline loops: CDR1 MNHEY, CDR2 SVGAGI. This CDR3 spans 14 amino acids. V shed 2 bases and J shed 2 bases, with 8 bases lying between them. The CDR3: CASSYAENTDTQYF. CDR3 in DNA: TGTGCCAGCAGTTACGCGGAAAACACAGATACGCAGTATTTT.

The chain is built from TRBV7-6 and TRBJ1-1; TRBD1 matches 9 bases. This CDR3 contains 16 residues. J lost 2 bases, V lost 2 bases, and 6 bases had no gene match. Germline CDR1 SGHVS, CDR2 FNYEAQ. The CDR3 DNA sequence: TGTGCCAGCAGCTTATTATCGGGACAGGGAAACACTGAAGCTTTCTTT. Its translation: CASSLLSGQGNTEAFF. Looking up the rest from reference TRBV7-6 and TRBJ1-1 gives the full variable domain: GAGVSQSPRYKVTKRGQDVALRCDPISGHVSLYWYRQALGQGPEFLTYFNYEAQQDKSGLPNDRFSAERPEGSISTLTIQRTEQRDSAMYRCASSLLSGQGNTEAFFGQGTRLTVV.

This clonotype has only a few counts. The chain employs TRBV7-8 and TRBJ2-6; TRBD1 aligns across 7 bases. CDR1 is SGHVS, CDR2 FQNEAQ, per germline. This CDR3 comprises 17 residues. Trimming removed 5 bases from V and 1 base from J; junction bases left unmatched: 8. The CDR3 sequence is CASSRRTGASGANVLTF. CDR3 nucleotide sequence: TGTGCCAGCAGCCGGAGGACAGGCGCATCTGGGGCCAACGTCCTGACTTTC.

This clonotype showed up just a few times. J is TRBJ2-5 and V is TRBV6-2 or TRBV6-3, with 7 bases identical to TRBD2. The CDR3 is 16 amino acids. The trim removed 4 bases at V and 2 bases at J, leaving 10 bases unmatched. CDR1 is MNHEY and CDR2 is SVGEGT in the germline V gene. CDR3 in DNA: TGTGCCAGCAGTTCCCCCGTCGGAGCGGGGCAAGAGACCCAGTACTTC. Its protein is CASSSPVGAGQETQYF.